One and the same sample provided the 5 T cell receptor beta chains below, sequenced in a study of blood T cell repertoires in COVID-19. The assay was immunoSEQ multiplex PCR, and TCRdb's table has in-frame clones only and misses some. Of roughly 390,000 clones listed, 85% are singletons. Sequencing was carried out using peripheral blood. The receptors originated from a woman younger than 35 with acute or convalescent COVID-19.

The chain combines TRBV25-1 with TRBJ2-3; D possibly corresponds to TRBD2 (5 bases). The CDR3 totals 16 residues. V gave up 2 bases and J gave up 1 base, with 13 bases separating them. The germline V gene has CDR1 MGHDK and CDR2 SYGVNS. The CDR3 region has the DNA TGTGCCAGCAGTGAAGACTACCTCGAGGGCACAGATACGCAGTATTTT. It specifies CASSEDYLEGTDTQYF.

The DNA for the CDR3 is TGTGCCAGCGGAGACGGGGAGGCTTACAATCAGCCCCAGCATTTT. Protein sequence: CASGDGEAYNQPQHF. The chain employs TRBV7-2 and TRBJ1-5; no clear D gene. The CDR3 has 15 residues. V gave up 8 bases and J gave up 3 bases, with 17 bases separating them. Germline V gene sequence: CDR1 SGHTA, CDR2 FQGNSA.

DNA for the CDR3: TGTGCCTGGAGTGCGTTCAAGGCGGTCGGGGGTCCCCCCATTAGTTCACCCCTCCACTTT. Protein sequence: CAWSAFKAVGGPPISSPLHF. The V and J genes are TRBV30 and TRBJ1-6; a possible D gene is TRBD1 (5 bases). The CDR3 totals 20 residues. V shed 1 base and J shed 9 bases, with 31 bases lying between them. The V gene's germline CDR1 is GTSNPN and CDR2 SVGIG (reference sequence).

A few counts support this clone. The V and J genes are TRBV27 and TRBJ1-1; tentatively, D is TRBD1 (5 bases). V lost 8 bases to trimming and J lost 1 base, with 8 bases between them. Germline assignment: CDR1 MNHEY and CDR2 SMNVEV (reference sequence). The CDR3 has 12 residues. CDR3 sequence: CASRGGNTEAFF. The DNA of the CDR3 is TGTGCCAGCCGGGGGGGGAACACTGAAGCTTTCTTT.

V usage is TRBV7-2 and J usage is TRBJ1-1, with 7 bases that match TRBD1. The junction had 11 bases not matched to a gene; V was cut back by 5 bases and J by 5 bases. Per germline, CDR1 SGHTA and CDR2 FQGNSA. CDR3 length equals 15 residues. CDR3 residues: CASSQGRGRGTEAFF. The CDR3 nucleotides are TGTGCCAGCAGCCAAGGGCGTGGCAGGGGGACTGAAGCTTTCTTT.